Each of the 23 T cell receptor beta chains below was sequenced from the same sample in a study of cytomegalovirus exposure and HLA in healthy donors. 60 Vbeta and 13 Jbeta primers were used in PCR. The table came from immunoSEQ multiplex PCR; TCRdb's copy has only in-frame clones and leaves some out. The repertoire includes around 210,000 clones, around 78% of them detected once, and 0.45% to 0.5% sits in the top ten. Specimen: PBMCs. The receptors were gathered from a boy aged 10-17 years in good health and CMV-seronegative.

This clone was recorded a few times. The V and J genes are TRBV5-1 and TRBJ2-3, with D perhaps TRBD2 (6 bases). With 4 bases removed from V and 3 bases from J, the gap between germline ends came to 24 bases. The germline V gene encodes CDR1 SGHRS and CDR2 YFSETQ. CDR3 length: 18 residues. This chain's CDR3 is CASSPAAGRPLGTDTQYF. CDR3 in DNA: TGCGCCAGCAGCCCCGCTGCGGGGAGACCCTTAGGGACAGATACGCAGTATTTT.

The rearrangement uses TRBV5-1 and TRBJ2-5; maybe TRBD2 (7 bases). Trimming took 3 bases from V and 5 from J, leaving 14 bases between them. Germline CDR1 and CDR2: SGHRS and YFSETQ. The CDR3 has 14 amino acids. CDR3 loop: CASSSGGRAETQYF. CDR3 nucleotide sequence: TGCGCCAGCAGCTCCGGGGGGCGGGCCGAGACCCAGTACTTC. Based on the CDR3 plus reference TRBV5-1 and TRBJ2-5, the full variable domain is KAGVTQTPRYLIKTRGQQVTLSCSPISGHRSVSWYQQTPGQGLQFLFEYFSETQRNKGNFPGRFSGRQFSNSRSEMNVSTLELGDSALYLCASSSGGRAETQYFGPGTRLLVL.

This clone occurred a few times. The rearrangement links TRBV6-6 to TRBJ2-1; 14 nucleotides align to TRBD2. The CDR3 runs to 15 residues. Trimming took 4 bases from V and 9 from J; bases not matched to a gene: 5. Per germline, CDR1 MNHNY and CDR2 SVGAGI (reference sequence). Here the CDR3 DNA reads TGTGCCAGCAGTTCGACTAGCGGGAGGGTGGGTGAGCAGTTCTTC. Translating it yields CASSSTSGRVGEQFF.

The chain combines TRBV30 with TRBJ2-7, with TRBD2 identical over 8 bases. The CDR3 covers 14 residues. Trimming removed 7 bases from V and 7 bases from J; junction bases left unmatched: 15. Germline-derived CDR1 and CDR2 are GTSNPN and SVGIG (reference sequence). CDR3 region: CASGGRLAIEEQYF. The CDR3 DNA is TGTGCCTCCGGCGGGAGACTAGCGATAGAGGAGCAGTACTTC.

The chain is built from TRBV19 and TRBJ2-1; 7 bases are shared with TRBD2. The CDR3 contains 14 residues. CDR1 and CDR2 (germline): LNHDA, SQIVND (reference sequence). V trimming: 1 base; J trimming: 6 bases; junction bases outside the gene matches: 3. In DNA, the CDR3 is TGTGCCAGTAGTATAGTAGCGGGCGGCAATGAGCAGTTCTTC. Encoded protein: CASSIVAGGNEQFF.

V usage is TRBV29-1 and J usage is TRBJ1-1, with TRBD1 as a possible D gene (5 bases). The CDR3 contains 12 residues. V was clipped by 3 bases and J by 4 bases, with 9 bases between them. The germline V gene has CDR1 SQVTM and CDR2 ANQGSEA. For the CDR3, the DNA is TGCAGCGTTGACCAGGGCGGCACTGAAGCTTTCTTT. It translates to CSVDQGGTEAFF.

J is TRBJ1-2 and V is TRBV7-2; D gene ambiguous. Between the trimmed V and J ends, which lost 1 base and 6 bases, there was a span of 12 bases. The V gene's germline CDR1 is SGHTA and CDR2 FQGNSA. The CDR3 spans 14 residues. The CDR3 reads CASSLVGGGDGYTF. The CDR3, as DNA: TGTGCCAGCAGCTTAGTGGGAGGTGGGGATGGCTACACCTTC.

CDR3 coding DNA: TGTGCCAGCAGCTTGGTTGGGGGGGCCCCCTACTTC. Protein: CASSLVGGAPYF. This chain links TRBV5-8 with TRBJ2-7, with a weak D call TRBD2 (7 bases). V lost 0 bases, J lost 13 bases, and 14 bases lay in between. This CDR3 is 12 amino acids long. The germline V gene encodes CDR1 SGHTS and CDR2 YDEGEE.

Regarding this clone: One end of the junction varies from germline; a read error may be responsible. CDR3: CASSPSESGGYPF. Here the CDR3 DNA reads TGCGCCAGCAGCCCTTCCGAGAGTGGCGGCTACCCCTTC. V usage is TRBV5-1 and J usage is TRBJ1-2, with no clear D. Per germline, CDR1 SGHRS and CDR2 YFSETQ. CDR3 size: 13 residues.

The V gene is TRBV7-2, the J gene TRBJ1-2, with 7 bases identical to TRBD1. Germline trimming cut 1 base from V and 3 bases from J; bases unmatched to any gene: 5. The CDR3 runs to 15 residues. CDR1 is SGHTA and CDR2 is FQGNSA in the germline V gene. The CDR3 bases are TGTGCCAGCAGCTTAGGGGTCGGGACAGACTATGGCTACACCTTC. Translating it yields CASSLGVGTDYGYTF.

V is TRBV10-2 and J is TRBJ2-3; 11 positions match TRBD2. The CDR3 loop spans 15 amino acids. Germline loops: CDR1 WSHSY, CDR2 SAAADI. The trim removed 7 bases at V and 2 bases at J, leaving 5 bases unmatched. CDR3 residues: CASTWTSGYTDTQYF. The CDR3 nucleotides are TGCGCCAGCACCTGGACTAGCGGGTACACAGATACGCAGTATTTT.

The CDR3: CASSISRGISTDTQYF. As DNA, the CDR3 is TGTGCCAGTAGTATCTCGCGGGGGATCAGCACAGATACGCAGTATTTT. The chain links TRBV19 to TRBJ2-3; 7 bases fit TRBD2. The ends lost 3 bases at V and 0 bases at J; junction bases unmatched: 6. This CDR3 contains 16 residues. Germline V gene sequence: CDR1 LNHDA, CDR2 SQIVND (reference sequence).

The CDR3 region is CASSAGGLETEAFF. Written as DNA, the CDR3 is TGCGCCAGCAGCGCTGGGGGCCTGGAAACTGAAGCTTTCTTT. The chain couples TRBV5-1 to TRBJ1-1, with D perhaps TRBD1 (6 bases). Germline CDR1 and CDR2: SGHRS and YFSETQ. Trimming stripped 4 bases from V and 5 bases from J, with 15 bases between. The length of the CDR3 is 14 residues.

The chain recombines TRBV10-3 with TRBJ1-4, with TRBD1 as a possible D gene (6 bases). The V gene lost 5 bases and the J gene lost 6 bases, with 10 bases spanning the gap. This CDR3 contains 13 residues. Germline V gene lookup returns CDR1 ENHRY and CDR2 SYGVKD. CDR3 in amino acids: CAISNRVYEKLFF. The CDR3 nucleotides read TGTGCCATCAGTAACAGGGTGTATGAAAAACTGTTTTTT.

This CDR3 reads CASSLDRADQPQHF. Here the CDR3 DNA reads TGTGCCAGCAGCTTGGACAGGGCCGATCAGCCCCAGCATTTT. V gene TRBV7-9 combines with J gene TRBJ1-5; TRBD1 agrees at 8 bases. The CDR3 runs 14 residues. J gave up 5 bases and V 3 bases, and 3 bases lay outside the gene matches. In germline, CDR1 is SEHNR, CDR2 FQNEAQ (reference sequence).

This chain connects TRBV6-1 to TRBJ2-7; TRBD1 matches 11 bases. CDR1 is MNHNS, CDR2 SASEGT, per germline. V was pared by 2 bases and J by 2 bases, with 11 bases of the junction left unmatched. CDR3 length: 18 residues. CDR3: CASSEIGGPGQGAYEQYF. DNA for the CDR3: TGTGCCAGCAGTGAAATTGGGGGCCCGGGACAGGGGGCCTACGAGCAGTACTTC.

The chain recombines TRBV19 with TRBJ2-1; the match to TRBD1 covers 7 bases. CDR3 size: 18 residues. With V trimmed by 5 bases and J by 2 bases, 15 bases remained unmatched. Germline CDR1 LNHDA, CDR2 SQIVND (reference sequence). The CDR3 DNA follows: TGTGCCAGTAGTCGGGATCCCTACAGGGGAAGGGCCTACAATGAGCAGTTCTTC. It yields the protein CASSRDPYRGRAYNEQFF.

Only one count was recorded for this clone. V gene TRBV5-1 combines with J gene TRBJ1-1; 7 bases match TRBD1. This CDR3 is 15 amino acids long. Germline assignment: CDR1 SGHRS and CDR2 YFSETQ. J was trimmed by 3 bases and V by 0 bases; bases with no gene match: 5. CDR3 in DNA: TGCGCCAGCAGCTTGGTGGCCCAGGGGGACACTGAAGCTTTCTTT. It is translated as CASSLVAQGDTEAFF.

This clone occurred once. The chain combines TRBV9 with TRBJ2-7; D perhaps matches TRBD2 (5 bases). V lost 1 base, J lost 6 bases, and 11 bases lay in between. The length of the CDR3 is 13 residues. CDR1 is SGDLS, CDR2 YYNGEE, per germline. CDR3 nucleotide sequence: TGTGCCAGCAGCGTAACGCTAGCCGGCGAGCAGTACTTC. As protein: CASSVTLAGEQYF. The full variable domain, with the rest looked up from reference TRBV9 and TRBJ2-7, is DSGVTQTPKHLITATGQRVTLRCSPRSGDLSVYWYQQSLDQGLQFLIQYYNGEERAKGNILERFSAQQFPDLHSELNLSSLELGDSALYFCASSVTLAGEQYFGPGTRLTVT.

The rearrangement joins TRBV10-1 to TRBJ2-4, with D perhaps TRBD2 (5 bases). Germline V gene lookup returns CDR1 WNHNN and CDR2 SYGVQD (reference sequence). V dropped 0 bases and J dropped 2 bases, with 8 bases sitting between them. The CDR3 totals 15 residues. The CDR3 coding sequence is TGCGCCAGCAGTGAGTCATCCGGGACCAAAAACATTCAGTACTTC. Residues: CASSESSGTKNIQYF.

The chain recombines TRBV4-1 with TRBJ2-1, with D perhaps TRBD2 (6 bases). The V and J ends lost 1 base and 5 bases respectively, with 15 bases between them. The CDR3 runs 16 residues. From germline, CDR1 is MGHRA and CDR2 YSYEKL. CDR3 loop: CASSQVMGLGDNEQFF. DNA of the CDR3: TGCGCCAGCAGCCAAGTTATGGGACTGGGGGACAATGAGCAGTTCTTC.

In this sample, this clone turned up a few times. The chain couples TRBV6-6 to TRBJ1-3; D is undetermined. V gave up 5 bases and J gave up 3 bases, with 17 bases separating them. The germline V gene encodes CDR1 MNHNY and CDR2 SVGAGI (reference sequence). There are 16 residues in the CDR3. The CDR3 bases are TGTGCCAGCAGTCGCGGGGTGGGTTTAGGTGGAAACACCATATATTTT. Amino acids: CASSRGVGLGGNTIYF.

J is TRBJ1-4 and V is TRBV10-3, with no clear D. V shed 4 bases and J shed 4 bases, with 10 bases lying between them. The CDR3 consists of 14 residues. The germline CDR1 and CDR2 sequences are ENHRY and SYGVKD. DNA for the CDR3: TGTGCCATCAGTGTGGAGCTGGGTAATGAAAAACTGTTTTTT. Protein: CAISVELGNEKLFF.